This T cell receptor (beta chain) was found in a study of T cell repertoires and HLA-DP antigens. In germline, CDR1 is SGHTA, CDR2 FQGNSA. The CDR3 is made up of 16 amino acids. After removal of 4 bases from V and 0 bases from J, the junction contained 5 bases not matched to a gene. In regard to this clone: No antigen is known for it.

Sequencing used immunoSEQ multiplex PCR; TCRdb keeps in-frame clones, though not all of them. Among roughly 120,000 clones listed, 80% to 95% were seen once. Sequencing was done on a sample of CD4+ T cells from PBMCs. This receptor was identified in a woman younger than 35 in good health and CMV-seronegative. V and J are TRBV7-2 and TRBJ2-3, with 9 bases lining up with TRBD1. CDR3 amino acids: CASSSGTGSSTDTQYF. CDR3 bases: TGTGCCAGCAGCTCTGGGACAGGGTCTAGCACAGATACGCAGTATTTT.